This T cell receptor (beta chain) emerged from a study of early T cells in non-severe SARS-CoV-2 infection. Study-level information: Alpha and beta chains were unpaired, from unsorted whole-blood bulk RNA.

Study results and caveats: Using VDJdb, the matching emphasized anti-spike CD8 responses while missing private and CD4 specificities.

Attached unique molecular identifiers marked individual cDNA molecules. MiXCR was run by TCRdb on the 5' RACE reads, yielding one entry per CDR3 protein. The table shows roughly 60,000 distinct CDR3 sequences, with 13% occurring only once. V shed 5 bases, J shed 5 bases, and the junction held 8 bases outside the gene matches. Germline lookup yields CDR1 DFQATT and CDR2 SNEGSKA (reference sequence). The CDR3 is made up of 13 amino acids. This clonotype was observed a handful of times. What it binds is not known. The TCR originated in an adult who was a healthcare worker with PCR-confirmed SARS-CoV-2 infection or an uninfected control (not recorded which). The chain joins TRBV20-1 to TRBJ1-1, with 7 nucleotides matching TRBD1. Sequenced: whole blood. CDR3 sequence reads: CSALRTGGTEAFF. In DNA, the CDR3 is TGCAGTGCTCTTCGGACAGGCGGTACTGAAGCTTTCTTT.